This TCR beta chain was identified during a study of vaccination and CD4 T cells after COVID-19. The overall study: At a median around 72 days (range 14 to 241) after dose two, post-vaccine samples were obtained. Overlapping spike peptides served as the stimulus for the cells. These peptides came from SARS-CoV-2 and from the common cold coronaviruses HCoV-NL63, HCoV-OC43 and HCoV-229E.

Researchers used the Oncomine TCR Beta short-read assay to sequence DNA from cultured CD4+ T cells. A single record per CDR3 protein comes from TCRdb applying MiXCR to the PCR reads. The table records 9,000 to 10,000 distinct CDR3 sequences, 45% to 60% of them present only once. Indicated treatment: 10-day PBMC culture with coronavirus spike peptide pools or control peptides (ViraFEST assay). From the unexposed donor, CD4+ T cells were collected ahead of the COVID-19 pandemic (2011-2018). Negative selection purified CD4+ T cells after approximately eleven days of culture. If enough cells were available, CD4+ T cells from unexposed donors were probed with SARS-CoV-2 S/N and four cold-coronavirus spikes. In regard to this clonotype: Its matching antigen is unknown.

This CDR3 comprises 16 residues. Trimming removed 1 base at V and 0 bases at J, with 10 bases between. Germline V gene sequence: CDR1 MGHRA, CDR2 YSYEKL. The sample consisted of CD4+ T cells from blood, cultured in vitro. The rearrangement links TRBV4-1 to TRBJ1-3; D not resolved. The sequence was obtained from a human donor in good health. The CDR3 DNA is TGCGCCAGCAGCCAAGGGACGGCTCGCTCTGGAAACACCATATATTTT. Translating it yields CASSQGTARSGNTIYF.